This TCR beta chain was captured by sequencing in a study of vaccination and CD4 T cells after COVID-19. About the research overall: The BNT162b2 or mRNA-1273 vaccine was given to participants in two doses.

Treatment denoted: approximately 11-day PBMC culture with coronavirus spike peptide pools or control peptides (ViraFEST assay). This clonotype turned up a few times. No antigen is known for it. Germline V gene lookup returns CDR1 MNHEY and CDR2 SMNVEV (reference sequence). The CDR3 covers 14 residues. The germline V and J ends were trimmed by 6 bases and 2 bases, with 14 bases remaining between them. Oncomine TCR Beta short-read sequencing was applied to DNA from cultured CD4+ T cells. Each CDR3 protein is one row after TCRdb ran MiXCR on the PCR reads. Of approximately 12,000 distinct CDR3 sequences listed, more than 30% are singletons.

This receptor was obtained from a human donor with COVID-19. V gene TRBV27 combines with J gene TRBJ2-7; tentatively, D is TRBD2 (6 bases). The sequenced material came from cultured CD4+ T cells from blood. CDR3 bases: TGTGCCAGCAGAGGGACTCTTGGTCCCTACGAGCAGTACTTC. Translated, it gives CASRGTLGPYEQYF.